The next 25 T cell receptor beta chains were all read from a single sample in a study of T cell repertoires in cytomegalovirus infection. Using its own MiXCR run on the reads, TCRdb lists one record per CDR3 protein. The table records about 830,000 distinct CDR3 sequences, about 31% of them present only once. Their antigen targets remain unknown. The input for sequencing was cultured CD8+ T cells from PBMCs, taken from culture after CMV antigen stimulation. The receptors shown here come from a human donor in good health (CMV status not recorded). Some clones in this sample may be carry-over from other donors' samples.

This chain uses TRBV12-3 or TRBV12-4 with TRBJ1-3; no definite D call. The CDR3 runs 17 residues. With 1 base removed from V and 7 bases from J, the gap between germline ends came to 20 bases. The CDR3 DNA reads as TGTGCCAGCAGTTTAGTCCCGGGCCAAAAGGAGAGGAACACCATATATTTT. It specifies CASSLVPGQKERNTIYF.

The sample holds a few counts of this clonotype. The chain is built from TRBV27 and TRBJ2-7, with 9 bases fitting TRBD1. V shed 5 bases and J 5 bases; nucleotides not matched to a gene: 10. Germline loops: CDR1 MNHEY, CDR2 SMNVEV (reference sequence). The CDR3 has 15 residues. DNA for the CDR3: TGTGCCAGCAGTCCCCCGGGACAGGGTTTTAACGAGCAGTACGTC. Its protein is CASSPPGQGFNEQYV.

This clonotype was detected many times. This sequence joins TRBV20-1 and TRBJ1-2; D gene ambiguous. Deletions cut 6 bases from V and 2 bases from J, with 7 bases between. This CDR3 contains 11 residues. The germline V gene has CDR1 DFQATT and CDR2 SNEGSKA (reference sequence). CDR3: CSASENYGYTF. The CDR3 DNA follows: TGCAGTGCATCAGAGAACTATGGCTACACCTTC.

V and J are TRBV5-6 and TRBJ2-1; D gene unclear. Germline V CDR1 and CDR2: SGHDT, YYEEEE. This CDR3 is built from 16 residues. Trimming took off 2 bases at V and 0 bases at J, with 12 bases between the two ends. This chain's CDR3 is CASSFSLGTSYNEQFF. The CDR3 DNA sequence: TGTGCCAGCAGCTTTAGTCTGGGCACCTCCTACAATGAGCAGTTCTTC.

This sequence joins TRBV7-8 and TRBJ2-1; 11 bases match TRBD2. Germline V gene data show CDR1 as SGHVS and CDR2 as FQNEAQ. The CDR3 loop spans 16 amino acids. After removal of 2 bases from V and 5 bases from J, the junction contained 5 bases not matched to a gene. The CDR3 spells CASSLLPLAGDNEQFF. CDR3 DNA: TGTGCCAGCAGCTTATTGCCACTAGCGGGGGACAATGAGCAGTTCTTC.

The chain has TRBV27 and TRBJ2-1; 10 nucleotides align to TRBD2. The length of the CDR3 is 15 residues. Trimming took 7 bases from V and 6 from J; bases not matched to a gene: 9. Germline CDR1 and CDR2: MNHEY and SMNVEV (reference sequence). The CDR3 region is CASNLGLAEVNEQFF. CDR3 bases: TGTGCCAGCAACCTCGGACTAGCGGAGGTCAATGAGCAGTTCTTC.

The chain combines TRBV5-6 with TRBJ1-1; unclear D gene. Trimming stripped 1 base from V and 6 bases from J, with 13 bases between. The CDR3 is 14 residues long. Germline CDR1 is SGHDT and CDR2 is YYEEEE. CDR3 loop: CASSLLDQVPEAFF. CDR3 coding DNA: TGTGCCAGCAGCTTGTTAGATCAGGTTCCTGAAGCTTTCTTT.

In this sample, this clonotype turned up many times. J is TRBJ1-6 and V is TRBV7-2; possibly TRBD1 for D (5 bases). Germline-derived CDR1 and CDR2 are SGHTA and FQGNSA. There are 11 residues in the CDR3. Trimming stripped 4 bases from V and 12 bases from J, with 7 bases between. DNA of the CDR3: TGTGCCAGCAGCTCGGGGGGACCCCTCCACTTT. Encoded protein: CASSSGGPLHF.

This rearrangement joins TRBV4-1 to TRBJ2-7; a weak D match, TRBD1 (6 bases). The CDR3 is 15 amino acids. CDR1 MGHRA and CDR2 YSYEKL come from the germline V gene. V was cut by 2 bases and J by 4 bases, with 15 bases left in between. CDR3 sequence: CASSQSRTALYEQYF. CDR3 nucleotides: TGCGCCAGCAGCCAAAGCCGGACAGCTTTATACGAGCAGTACTTC.

This clonotype was counted only a few times. The chain employs TRBV29-1 and TRBJ1-1; a possible D gene is TRBD1 (5 bases). The ends were cut back, 6 bases at V and 6 bases at J, with 11 bases in the middle. The CDR3 is made up of 11 amino acids. From germline, CDR1 is SQVTM and CDR2 ANQGSEA. The DNA for the CDR3 is TGCAGCGTGGCCCGACAGTCTGAAGCTTTCTTT. Translation: CSVARQSEAFF.

This clonotype was counted a few times. The rearrangement uses TRBV7-9 and TRBJ2-5, with TRBD2 matching over 12 bases. V was pared by 5 bases and J by 2 bases, with 12 bases of the junction left unmatched. Germline CDR1 SEHNR, CDR2 FQNEAQ (reference sequence). The CDR3 length is 18 residues. CDR3 DNA: TGTGCCAGCAGCGGAGGGACTAGCGGGCTCCCCTCTCAAGAGACCCAGTACTTC. Translation gives CASSGGTSGLPSQETQYF.

The V and J genes are TRBV19 and TRBJ2-1; D gene unclear. Germline CDR1 is LNHDA and CDR2 is SQIVND (reference sequence). Trimming cost V 7 bases and J 4 bases, with 11 bases left between them. The CDR3 spans 13 residues. CDR3 protein: CASTLGPYNEQFF. The CDR3 nucleotides are TGTGCCAGTACCTTAGGGCCTTACAATGAGCAGTTCTTC. Full variable domain (outside the CDR3, taken from reference TRBV19 and TRBJ2-1): DGGITQSPKYLFRKEGQNVTLSCEQNLNHDAMYWYRQDPGQGLRLIYYSQIVNDFQKGDIAEGYSVSREKKESFPLTVTSAQKNPTAFYLCASTLGPYNEQFFGPGTRLTVL.

This clonotype came up many times. The chain employs TRBV28 and TRBJ2-1, with 10 bases identical to TRBD2. The CDR3 is 14 residues long. V lost 8 bases and J lost 6; bases outside the gene matches: 7. CDR1 and CDR2 (germline): MDHEN, SYDVKM. The CDR3 DNA reads TGTGCCAGCCTTCAAAGCGGGGGGGGCAATGAGCAGTTCTTC. Its translation is CASLQSGGGNEQFF.

V gene TRBV28 combines with J gene TRBJ2-5, with 16 nucleotides matching TRBD2. The CDR3 is made up of 18 amino acids. The germline V gene encodes CDR1 MDHEN and CDR2 SYDVKM. Germline trimming cut 4 bases from V and 5 bases from J; bases unmatched to any gene: 10. The CDR3, as DNA: TGTGCCAGCAGTTCTCCGGGACTAGCGGGGGGGCCCCCCGAGACCCAGTACTTC. Protein: CASSSPGLAGGPPETQYF.

This clonotype occurred a few times. V and J are TRBV12-5 and TRBJ1-1; 8 bases map to TRBD1. CDR1 LGHNT and CDR2 FRNRAP come from the germline V gene. This CDR3 has 18 residues. The V and J ends lost 3 bases and 2 bases, in that order; junction bases with no gene match: 14. The CDR3 DNA follows: TGTGCTAGTGGTTTTTCCACCCCCCGACAGGGGACTAACACTGAAGCTTTCTTT. The encoded protein is CASGFSTPRQGTNTEAFF.

The chain employs TRBV20-1 and TRBJ1-5; D gene ambiguous. Germline CDR1 reads DFQATT; CDR2 reads SNEGSKA (reference sequence). The CDR3 is 15 residues long. Trimming cost V 4 bases and J 7 bases, with 20 bases left between them. CDR3 nucleotides: TGCAGTGCTACCAAGTTTCAGGAAACCGGCCAGCCCCAGCATTTT. Translation: CSATKFQETGQPQHF.

The J gene is TRBJ2-7, the V gene TRBV27; D is uncertain. Trimming cost V 5 bases and J 7 bases, with 15 bases left between them. This CDR3 spans 13 amino acids. Per germline, CDR1 MNHEY and CDR2 SMNVEV (reference sequence). CDR3 protein: CASSLDRLGEQYF. As DNA, the CDR3 is TGTGCCAGCAGTCTCGATCGCCTCGGAGAGCAGTACTTC.

J is TRBJ1-1 and V is TRBV2; 9 bases are shared with TRBD1. The germline V gene encodes CDR1 SNHLY and CDR2 FYNNEI. The ends lost 6 bases at V and 0 bases at J; junction bases unmatched: 11. This CDR3 has 17 residues. CDR3 amino acids: CASSEDRGGSLNTEAFF. The DNA of the CDR3 is TGTGCCAGCAGCGAGGACAGGGGAGGATCCTTGAACACTGAAGCTTTCTTT. The whole variable domain, filled in from reference TRBV2 and TRBJ1-1, reads EPEVTQTPSHQVTQMGQEVILRCVPISNHLYFYWYRQILGQKVEFLVSFYNNEISEKSEIFDDQFSVERPDGSNFTLKIRSTKLEDSAMYFCASSEDRGGSLNTEAFFGQGTRLTVV.

The chain carries TRBV24-1 and TRBJ2-3; 9 bases map to TRBD1. The CDR3 is 16 amino acids. The germline gives CDR1 KGHDR, CDR2 SFDVKD. With V trimmed by 4 bases and J by 6 bases, 10 bases remained unmatched. The CDR3 DNA reads as TGTGCCACCAGTGAGACCGGGACAGGGAGTTACGATACGCAGTATTTT. It is translated as CATSETGTGSYDTQYF.

The chain employs TRBV10-3 and TRBJ1-2; 7 bases fit TRBD1. Germline V gives CDR1 ENHRY, CDR2 SYGVKD. The CDR3 runs 11 residues. The J segment lost 8 bases and the V segment lost 6 bases, leaving 3 bases of the junction unmatched. CDR3 region: CAIRTGLGYTF. CDR3 nucleotide sequence: TGTGCCATCAGGACAGGGTTGGGCTACACCTTC.

Remarks on this clonotype: Since a much larger clone is just one base distant, this may be a read error. V and J are TRBV7-8 and TRBJ1-2; no definite D call. The germline V gene has CDR1 SGHVS and CDR2 FQNEAQ. The CDR3 contains 17 residues. V was cut by 1 base and J by 3 bases, with 18 bases left in between. The DNA for the CDR3 is TGTGCCAGCAGCTTAGGGCCTGTTAGAGGGATGGACTATGGCTACACCTTC. Protein: CASSLGPVRGMDYGYTF.

This clonotype was counted many times. The chain employs TRBV6-6 and TRBJ1-2; D ambiguous. Germline-derived CDR1 and CDR2 are MNHNY and SVGAGI (reference sequence). The CDR3 is 16 residues long. V was shortened by 1 base and J by 0 bases, with 12 bases between the two germline ends. CDR3 in DNA: TGTGCCAGCAGTTACTTTAGCCCCGATACTAACTATGGCTACACCTTC. Protein product: CASSYFSPDTNYGYTF.

This chain links TRBV6-6 with TRBJ2-2; possibly TRBD1 for D (5 bases). In germline, CDR1 is MNHNY, CDR2 SVGAGI (reference sequence). The CDR3 covers 12 residues. V was clipped by 10 bases and J by 4 bases, with 10 bases between them. CDR3 in DNA: TGTGCCATTAAAGGGGTCACCGGGGAGCTGTTTTTT. This codes for CAIKGVTGELFF.

There are many counts of this clonotype. V is TRBV7-8 and J is TRBJ1-5; D not certain. V was pared by 5 bases and J by 4 bases, with 12 bases between. Germline CDR1 reads SGHVS; CDR2 reads FQNEAQ. CDR3 length: 14 residues. The CDR3 loop reads CASSPAARNQPQHF. CDR3 nucleotides: TGTGCCAGCAGCCCTGCCGCCAGGAATCAGCCCCAGCATTTT.

The chain couples TRBV19 to TRBJ2-7, with 10 bases matching TRBD1. Per the germline V gene, CDR1 is LNHDA and CDR2 is SQIVND (reference sequence). The ends lost 8 bases at V and 4 bases at J; junction bases unmatched: 2. The CDR3 is 12 amino acids. The CDR3 DNA reads as TGTGCCAGTCGGGACAGGGGATACGAGCAGTACTTC. Translated, it gives CASRDRGYEQYF.